The present T cell receptor (beta chain) was sequenced within a study of OX40 agonist ivuxolimab in advanced cancers. Whole-study context: The group had a mean age of about 65 years, ranged from about 20 to 85, and was 82.7% male.

This CDR3 spans 14 amino acids. V lost 0 bases and J 6 bases, leaving 8 bases between the germline ends. Germline lookup yields CDR1 SGHTA and CDR2 FQGNSA. The protocol was immunoSEQ multiplex PCR, while the TCRdb copy is restricted to in-frame clones and leaves out a portion. The sample yields tens of thousands of clones, approximately 90% seen once. This receptor was obtained from an adult with an advanced solid tumor such as melanoma, head and neck, liver or kidney cancer. This chain uses TRBV7-2 with TRBJ2-2; D may match TRBD1 or TRBD2 (6 bases each). Sequencing used CD4+ or CD8+ T cells sorted from blood, obtained in a trial of the OX40 agonist ivuxolimab. The CDR3 bases are TGTGCCAGCAGCTTAGCGAGGGGGGCCGGGGAGCTGTTTTTT. The encoded protein is CASSLARGAGELFF.